This T cell receptor beta chain came from a study of cytomegalovirus exposure and HLA in healthy donors (dated by TCRdb to 2016 to 2017). Concerning the study at large: In an earlier analysis of some 610 of the donors, 250 to 350 Gb of sequence data and about 110 million unique TCR beta sequences from 180 million or so T cells were reported. Genome-wide SNP genotypes for about 65% of the roughly 700 donors were used in a later genetic analysis, which treated that subset as a discovery cohort. The aim of the study was to test whether cataloging public T cell receptors could identify signatures of past pathogen exposure. Alongside the repertoire data, information on donor age, sex, ethnicity and CMV serostatus was compiled. Among roughly 370 genotyped donors of the cohort, an average of around 240,000 unique TCR beta nucleotide sequences were sequenced per donor, around 20% of them non-productive. Typing coverage differed by locus: A, B, C, DRB1 and DQB1 were typed in roughly 629-630 donors, DQA1 in 500 to 550, DPA1 in 600 to 610, and DPB1 in 472. To predict cytomegalovirus infection status, the study combined high-throughput TCR immunosequencing, statistical association of individual TCRs with disease status, and machine learning. In the later analysis, no new phenotypic data were used to find candidate immune exposures; instead, reliance was placed on TCR beta sequences and their occurrence across donors. Among the 398 genotyped donors, around 81% belonged to the genetic ancestry cluster associated with self-reported Caucasian donors. An earlier analysis of some 600 of the donors applied high-throughput TCR beta sequencing to assess whether each TCR beta V gene segment acted as functional or pseudogenic. An early release covering just under 650 HLA-typed donors comprised roughly 300 gigabases of sequencing data and around 85 million unique TCR sequences. In addition to the first cohort of 650 to 800 subjects, a separate validation cohort of 130 or so different subjects was used. HLA typing covered class I and class II loci at four-digit resolution. About five DR-DQ haplotypes were handled as single units for association and clustering because linkage in the cohort was strong. Using immunosequencing, the study profiled T cell repertoires from roughly 650 subjects and related those repertoires to cytomegalovirus serostatus. Every discovery cohort repertoire had been produced on one sequencing platform. In a later analysis, previously published TCR beta repertoires from about 640 donors were re-analyzed and high-resolution HLA genotyping was added so that TCR occurrence patterns could be studied.

The cohort consisted of more than 650 healthy bone marrow donors. At the time of sampling, every cohort member was nominally healthy, though immune exposures that went unrecorded were likely present. The donor tested CMV seropositive, placing the donor among the 290 or so seropositive members of the cohort. A peripheral blood sample was provided by each donor, and peripheral blood mononuclear cells were used for TCR beta sequencing. The Qiagen DNeasy Blood Extraction Kit was used to extract genomic DNA from the blood cell samples. On this clone: Its antigen is still unknown. Per-nucleotide qualities are absent, and no much larger clonotype sits a single base away.

Broad study findings and their caveats: Specific HLA alleles were associated with roughly 16,000 TCR beta sequences at a false discovery rate of 0.05 in a later analysis. While some public TCRs were present in many individuals, most TCR sequences turned up only very rarely across donors. According to a later genetic analysis, donors in an Asian-associated ancestry cluster had fewer N-insertions in productive TCRs than the roughly 670-donor mean. Correlated functional status among segregating V segments might reflect linkage disequilibrium, but an unknown experimental factor could not be ruled out. According to a later analysis, TCR association rates differed among HLA loci, with DRB1 alleles showing the most associated TCRs and HLA-C alleles showing the fewest. In both the original and validation cohorts, the classifier was reported to diagnose cytomegalovirus status with high specificity and sensitivity. Three of the identified cytomegalovirus-associated TCR beta chains were confirmed in vitro to be specific for cytomegalovirus antigens. In an earlier analysis of approximately 600 of the donors, most TCR beta V segments were observed in productive rearrangements about 90% or about 30% of the time, broadly matching IMGT annotations. According to a later analysis, most CMV-associated TCR beta chains appeared to be HLA-restricted, and the HLA associations seemed to be driven largely by CMV exposure. Approximately 16 rarely observed V segments, including chromosome 9 orphons, were excluded from the earlier analysis of several hundred of the donors because counts were too low. Some IMGT-functional V segments, including TRBV6-2 and TRBV6-3, could not be told apart with the 87-base-pair reads, so those segments were excluded. For the cohort, immune exposure information was limited to CMV serostatus. Because HLA typing was missing for some donors at each locus, association tests included only the typed subset. The authors suggested that the approach could potentially be generalized to other disease states and immunological phenotypes. Several of the top co-occurrence clusters appeared to be linked to parvovirus B19, influenza, CMV and Epstein-Barr virus, according to a later analysis. The study gave a list of about 170 TCR beta chains associated with cytomegalovirus. In a later genetic analysis, a missense DCLRE1C variant was associated with V-gene and J-gene trimming of TCR beta chains, and the association was replicated in an independent cohort. A further reported finding was that TCR beta sequences accurately predicted the HLA-A and HLA-B alleles for most subjects in the first cohort. A group of highly shared sequence variants was considered likely to be a technical artifact of the sequencing pipeline. Strong co-occurrence of HLA alleles, especially DR and DQ, made assigning TCR associations to individual alleles difficult. The presence/absence analyses assumed that sequencing depth was roughly uniform across donors, and that assumption may not be true. Compared with equally common non-associated chains, HLA-associated TCR beta chains in a later analysis were more clonally expanded and had lower generation probabilities. This cohort had only TCR beta chains sequenced, and the lack of alpha or paired-chain data limited which features could be detected.

The V end loses 3 bases and the J end loses 1 base, and a stretch of 4 bases separates them. The germline V gene (reference sequence) provides CDR1 MNHEY and CDR2 SMNVEV. Including cysteine and phenylalanine, the CDR3 has 13 amino acids. The kept DNA is CDR3 alone, 39 bases in frame from the first base. The method behind the library was the immunoSEQ multiplex PCR assay. A mixture of 60 forward primers for TCR Vbeta segments and 13 reverse primers for TCR Jbeta segments was used in the multiplex PCR. The CDR3 region of rearranged TCR beta genes was amplified from genomic DNA with a multiplex PCR assay. On the Illumina HiSeq System, the amplified TCR beta libraries were sequenced as 87-base-pair reads. Per the original workflow: A later analysis counted 65 million to 90 million unique TCR beta chains across the approximately 700 repertoires, and some 11 million of these chains were shared by at least two donors. To remove PCR and sequencing errors, raw reads were error-corrected and collapsed into unique sequences using a nearest-neighbor algorithm that merged closely related sequences. Alignment of CDR3 sequences to IMGT reference sequences was used to assign V, D and J gene segments. For a sequence to be retained, at least a six-nucleotide match to both a V gene segment and a J gene segment was required. A rearrangement was called productive if the CDR3 had no stop codons and remained in frame with V and J, and every other rearrangement was called non-productive. Following IMGT convention, CDR3 was defined as the stretch from the second conserved V-encoded cysteine up to the conserved J-encoded phenylalanine. The earlier analysis of around 640 of the donors excluded sequences that lacked an unambiguous match to a single V gene segment. An earlier analysis of fewer than 750 of the donors classified V segments as functional when productive rearrangements were above 56.7% and as segregating when the standard deviation between donors was above 5%. A statistical classification framework was built to diagnose cytomegalovirus status from the catalog of TCR beta chain sequences. V and J gene assignment, in a later analysis, came from comparing TCR nucleotide sequences with IMGT/GENE-DB human TR gene sequences. In a later analysis, CDR3 sequences and most-parsimonious VDJ recombination scenarios were assigned using the TCRdist pipeline. A later analysis defined each TCR beta chain by its CDR3 amino acid sequence plus V-gene family, and excluded reads lacking a unique V-gene family. To address suspected cross-contamination and a sequencing artifact, a later analysis removed approximately 600 highly shared, low-generation-probability nucleotide sequences. In a later analysis, a clonal expansion index for each public chain was calculated from normalized within-repertoire ranks of inferred template counts. A later analysis computed generation probabilities with a VDJ recombination model fitted to out-of-frame rearrangements, and checked the results against IGoR. In a later analysis, TCR-TCR, TCR-HLA and TCR-CMV co-occurrence was scored with hypergeometric tests, and a repertoire-size bias correction was applied to TCR pairs. A later analysis estimated false discovery rates by permuting HLA or CMV assignments 20 times. A later analysis grouped co-occurring TCRs with DBSCAN, adding TCRdist sequence similarity when clustering within HLA-allele-positive subsets. Repertoires with fewer than 30,000 or more than 120,000 public chains were left out of co-occurrence clustering, as were four to six repertoires with anomalous nucleotide sharing. TCRdb carries this immuneACCESS record with in-frame sequences only. Its versions omit some clonotypes, under half of them owing to an unresolved V gene in the studies checked, with the rest unexplained. The V and J calls and clone size were taken over from that table, and D and trimming were inferred from the DNA. The sample table records more than 110,000 clones; around 80% of these occur just once. Less than 1.5% of the sample goes to the ten largest clones.

This receptor was identified in a male donor in good health and CMV-seropositive. What was sequenced was PBMCs. The sequence joins TRBV27 to TRBJ1-5; there is no confident call for the D gene. The DNA reads as follows: TGTGCCAGCAGTTTGGAGAGCAATCAGCCCCAGCATTTT. This codes for CASSLESNQPQHF.